Listed below are T cell receptor beta chains from one sample, sequenced in a study of beta chain features in type 1 diabetes. This table comes from immunoSEQ multiplex PCR, and its TCRdb copy is limited to in-frame clones, with some not included. The sample lists about 660,000 clones; more than 12% were seen once. The sample was naive CD4+ T cells from blood. These receptors all come from a man aged 18 to 29 with type 1 diabetes. The CDR3 runs from the conserved cysteine through the conserved F or W. The size entry is marked missing in some rows and otherwise reads once, few, many or a size class.

J gene,V gene,clone size,CDR3 protein
TRBJ2-3,TRBV7-9,few,CASSSPWDRGSDTQYF
TRBJ2-3,TRBV7-2,.,CASSSYRETQYF
TRBJ1-2,TRBV19,.,CASSTDKALNYGYTF
TRBJ1-2,TRBV7-9,few,CASSSREDGNYGYTF
TRBJ2-5,TRBV5-1,.,CASSSGRTGEGETQYF
TRBJ2-2,TRBV7-9,.,CASSLSRVSLNTGELFF
TRBJ1-1,TRBV5-1,few,CASSWTGHENTEAFF
TRBJ2-7,TRBV7-9,.,CASSFTYEQYF
TRBJ2-2,TRBV7-9,few,CASSLPFSANTGELFF
TRBJ1-5,TRBV5-1,.,CASSPGTGYSDQPQHF
TRBJ2-1,TRBV7-7,few,CASSSGGMNEQFF
TRBJ2-1,TRBV5-6,few,CASSRLTDSGMYNEQFF
TRBJ1-1,TRBV7-9,.,CASSLADVASTEAFF
TRBJ2-5,TRBV7-9,few,CASSLPGVETQYF
TRBJ2-3,TRBV28,.,CASSSGWLWGAGTDTQYF
TRBJ2-2,TRBV19,.,CASTYRVTGELFF
TRBJ2-3,TRBV14,.,CASSQASESLYTDTQYF
TRBJ1-1,TRBV7-9,.,CASSLRDGPLNTEAFF
TRBJ1-2,TRBV28,.,CASTPDRTFARGYTF
TRBJ2-7,TRBV29-1,.,CSVEGLAGGDEQYF
TRBJ1-2,TRBV29-1,few,CSVLTTLGTGSNYGYTF
TRBJ2-5,TRBV7-9,.,CASSSQGSETQYF
TRBJ1-1,TRBV25-1,few,CASVGVREGTEAFF
TRBJ1-4,TRBV30,few,CAWSRDRGFEKLFF
TRBJ1-2,TRBV6-1,.,CASSDTTRNYGYTF
TRBJ2-5,TRBV20-1,.,CSAWTKETQYF
TRBJ2-3,TRBV28,few,CASTIGTSGASTDTQYF
TRBJ2-1,TRBV5-6,.,CASSFDSGQFF
TRBJ2-1,TRBV7-9,few,CASSFQGRVSSYNEQFF
TRBJ2-1,TRBV30,few,CASTSSANRHGHQFF
TRBJ1-1,TRBV4-3,few,CASSQDPTREGTEAFF
TRBJ2-3,TRBV28,.,CASSSGAPTDTQYF
TRBJ2-6,TRBV5-1,once,CASSLTVSGANVLTF
TRBJ1-4,TRBV30,.,CAWSVGHGNEKLFF
TRBJ2-1,TRBV6-1,.,CASNRDRDYNEQFF
TRBJ2-2,TRBV7-6,few,CASRIGNTGELFF
TRBJ2-3,TRBV30,.,CAWSGMDSDTQYF
TRBJ1-5,TRBV7-9,few,CASSRSAGGNQPQHF
TRBJ1-1,TRBV6-6,.,CASSHTGLNTEAFF
TRBJ2-7,TRBV7-8,.,CASSLAGLGREQYF
TRBJ2-1,TRBV6-1,few,CASSEGRGGGASDNEQFF
TRBJ1-5,TRBV30,.,CAWAEGPGQPQHF
TRBJ2-1,TRBV14,.,CASSQEFYNEQFF
TRBJ1-3,TRBV30,.,CARGRGSGNTIYF
TRBJ2-7,TRBV7-9,.,CASSLDGGGNYEQYF
TRBJ2-7,TRBV6-5,.,CASSYSIVGGYEQYF
TRBJ2-4,TRBV6-5,.,CASSYSPGRDIQYF
TRBJ1-2,TRBV14,.,CASSQEGLGYGYTF
TRBJ1-1,TRBV4-3,few,CASSQAGWQENTEAFF
TRBJ1-1,TRBV7-9,few,CASSNQGRTEAFF
TRBJ2-5,TRBV5-4,few,CASSTRLAGGLETQYF
TRBJ2-2,TRBV29-1,few,CSVGVGVDNTGELFF
TRBJ1-2,TRBV28,few,CASTRGPTGGYGYTF
TRBJ1-2,TRBV6-5,few,CASSYSGGLGDGYTF
TRBJ2-1,TRBV5-6,.,CASSSYGTSGVYNEQFF
TRBJ1-2,TRBV7-2,.,CASSVGTAGYTF
TRBJ2-5,TRBV11-1,.,CASSLGGHTGTQYF
TRBJ1-1,TRBV7-2,once,CASLTAGGWNTEAFF
TRBJ2-5,TRBV30,few,CAWRVGGSGQETQYF